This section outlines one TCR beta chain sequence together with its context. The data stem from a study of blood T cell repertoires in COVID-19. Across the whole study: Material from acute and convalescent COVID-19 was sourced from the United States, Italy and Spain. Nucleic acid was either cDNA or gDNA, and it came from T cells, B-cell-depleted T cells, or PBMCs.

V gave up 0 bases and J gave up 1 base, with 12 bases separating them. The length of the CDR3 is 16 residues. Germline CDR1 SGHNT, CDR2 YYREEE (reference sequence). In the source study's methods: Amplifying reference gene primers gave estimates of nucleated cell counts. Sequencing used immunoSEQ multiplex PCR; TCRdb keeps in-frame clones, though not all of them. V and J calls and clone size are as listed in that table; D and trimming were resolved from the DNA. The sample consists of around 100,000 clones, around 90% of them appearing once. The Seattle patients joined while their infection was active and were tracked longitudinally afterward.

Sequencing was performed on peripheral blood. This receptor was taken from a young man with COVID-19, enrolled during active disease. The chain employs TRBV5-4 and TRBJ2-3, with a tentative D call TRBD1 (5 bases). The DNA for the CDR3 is TGTGCCAGCAGCTTGGTTAGGGCCAGGGGCACAGATACGCAGTATTTT. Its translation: CASSLVRARGTDTQYF.